The text below deals with one T cell receptor (beta chain). Its antigen is unidentified. Assay: immunoSEQ multiplex PCR; the TCRdb copy retains only in-frame clones and omits some. The repertoire has roughly 130,000 clones, approximately 85% of them found once; the top ten carry approximately 1.6%. The sample is drawn from a study of T cell responses to AZD1222 COVID-19 vaccine. Study information: Second-dose intervals of approximately 4 or approximately 12 weeks were pooled.

Study conclusions and caveats: Just five to seven people given AZD1222 tested seropositive at baseline. Spike-specific TCR depth and breadth grew after two AZD1222 doses. Nearly half of unique spike-specific TCRs reportedly avoided B.1.351 and B.1.1.7 mutated regions.

This CDR3 has 14 amino acids. Germline V gene lookup returns CDR1 SGHAT and CDR2 FQNNGV. V was shortened by 6 bases and J by 4 bases, with 13 bases between the two germline ends. The source of this sequence is an adult in good health. Specimen: peripheral blood, collected on day 0 of AZD1222 vaccination. The chain carries TRBV11-2 and TRBJ1-5; D perhaps matches TRBD1 (6 bases). The CDR3 bases are TGTGCCAGCAGAGCGATCGGACAGAATCAGCCCCAGCATTTT. Its protein is CASRAIGQNQPQHF.